This T cell receptor beta chain was identified in a study of T cells after yellow fever vaccination. 5'RACE template switching produced TCR cDNA carrying a universal primer site and UMIs. In TCRdb, the 5' RACE reads were re-called with MiXCR into one record per CDR3 protein. This sample carries 250,000 to 400,000 distinct CDR3 sequences, roughly 4% of them seen once, and the ten largest clones take around 23%. The V gene's germline CDR1 is SEHNR and CDR2 FQNEAQ (reference sequence). The ends were cut back, 3 bases at V and 4 bases at J, with 9 bases in the middle. The CDR3 loop spans 13 amino acids. This clonotype was seen ten or more times.

The chain has TRBV7-9 and TRBJ1-2, with D uncertain. The source of this sequence is a man aged 18 to 29 who received the YFV17D yellow fever vaccine. The specimen was PBMCs, collected 5 days after the yellow fever booster vaccination. The CDR3 bases are TGTGCCAGCAGCTTGTCGGTTTCCTATGGCTACACCTTC. Its translation is CASSLSVSYGYTF. Full variable domain (remainder filled in from reference TRBV7-9 and TRBJ1-2): DTGVSQNPRHKITKRGQNVTFRCDPISEHNRLYWYRQTLGQGPEFLTYFQNEAQLEKSRLLSDRFSAERPKGSFSTLEIQRTEQGDSAMYLCASSLSVSYGYTFGSGTRLTVV.